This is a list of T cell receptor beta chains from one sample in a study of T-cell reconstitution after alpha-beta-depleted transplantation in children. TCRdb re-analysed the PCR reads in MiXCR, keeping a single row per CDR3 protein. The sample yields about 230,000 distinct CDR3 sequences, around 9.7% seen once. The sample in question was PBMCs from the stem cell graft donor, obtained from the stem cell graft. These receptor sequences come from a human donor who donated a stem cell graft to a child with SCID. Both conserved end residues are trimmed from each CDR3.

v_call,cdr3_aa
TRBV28,ASSLTGPETQY
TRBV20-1,SARDRISGGRYNEQF
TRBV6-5,ASSYRGGYNSPLH
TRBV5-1,ASRGRQGYGTEAF
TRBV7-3,ASSSRGQPPTEQY
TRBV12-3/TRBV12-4,ATSRQGAVNEQF
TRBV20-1,SATGEGYT
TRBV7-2,ASRSNGGPRGELF
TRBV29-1,SVELFHNEQF
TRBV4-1,ASSQVSFGFTAGSPLH
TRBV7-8,ASSPRQGASNEQF
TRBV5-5,ASSLAGGGVNEQF
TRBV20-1,SALIGSGANVLT
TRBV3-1,ASSRFPGQGEWDTQY
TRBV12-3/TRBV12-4,ASSFNPQGEQY